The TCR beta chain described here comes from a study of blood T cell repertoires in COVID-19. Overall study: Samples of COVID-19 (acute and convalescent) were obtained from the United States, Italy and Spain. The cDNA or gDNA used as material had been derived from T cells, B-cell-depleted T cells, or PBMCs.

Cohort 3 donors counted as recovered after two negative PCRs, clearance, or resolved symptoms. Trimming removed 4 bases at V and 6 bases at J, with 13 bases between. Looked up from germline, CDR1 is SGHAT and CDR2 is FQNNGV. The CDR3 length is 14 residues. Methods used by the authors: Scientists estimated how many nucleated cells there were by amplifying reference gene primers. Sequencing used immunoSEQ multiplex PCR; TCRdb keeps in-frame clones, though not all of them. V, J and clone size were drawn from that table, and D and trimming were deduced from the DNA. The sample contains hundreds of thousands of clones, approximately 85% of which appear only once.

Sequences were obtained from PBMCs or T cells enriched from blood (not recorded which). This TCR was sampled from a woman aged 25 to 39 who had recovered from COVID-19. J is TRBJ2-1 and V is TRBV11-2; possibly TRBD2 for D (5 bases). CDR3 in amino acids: CASSSELGSNEQFF. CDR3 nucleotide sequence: TGTGCCAGCAGCTCCGAACTAGGGTCCAATGAGCAGTTCTTC. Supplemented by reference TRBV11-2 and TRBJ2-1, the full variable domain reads EAGVAQSPRYKIIEKRQSVAFWCNPISGHATLYWYQQILGQGPKLLIQFQNNGVVDDSQLPKDRFSAERLKGVDSTLKIQPAKLEDSAVYLCASSSELGSNEQFFGPGTRLTVL.